This TCR beta chain was captured in a study of blood T cell repertoires in COVID-19. The overall study: PBMCs, B-cell-depleted T cells, or T cells provided the cDNA or gDNA that made up the material.

Here immunoSEQ multiplex PCR was the method, and the copy in TCRdb shows in-frame clones only, minus some. Among around 190,000 clones listed, roughly 87% were seen once. V lost 5 bases, J lost 5 bases, and 21 bases lay in between. Germline assignment: CDR1 MNHNY and CDR2 SVGAGI (reference sequence). This CDR3 contains 17 residues. Sequencing used PBMCs or T cells enriched from blood (not recorded which). The receptor was derived from a man aged 18 to 29 with acute COVID-19. The gene calls are TRBV6-6 and TRBJ2-2; tentatively, D is TRBD1 (6 bases). This chain's CDR3 is CASSPTLDRLITGELFF. The CDR3 coding sequence is TGTGCCAGCAGTCCTACCCTCGACAGGTTGATTACCGGGGAGCTGTTTTTT.